This entry concerns a single T cell receptor (beta chain). The data originate from a study of patients and donors after allogeneic stem cell transplantation. CDR1 and CDR2 (germline): SGHRS, YFSETQ. This CDR3 comprises 18 residues. V lost 5 bases and J lost 2; bases outside the gene matches: 18. TCRdb re-called the RT-PCR reads through MiXCR, storing one row per CDR3 protein. Among tens of thousands of distinct CDR3 sequences listed, roughly 30% were seen once. The receptor's source is a human donor who was either an allogeneic HSCT recipient or a stem cell or donor lymphocyte infusion donor (not recorded which). It is not recorded whose cells these are; they may come from a transplant donor. The sample comprised blood, either unsorted or a sorted T cell fraction (not recorded which). This rearrangement joins TRBV5-1 to TRBJ2-5; TRBD1 aligns across 7 bases. The chain's CDR3 is CASRTRGLGWLRQETQYF. CDR3 bases: TGCGCCAGCAGAACTAGGGGGCTGGGTTGGTTGAGACAAGAGACCCAGTACTTC.